This TCR beta chain emerged from a study of blood T cell repertoires in COVID-19 (dated by TCRdb to between 2020 and 2021). With regard to the full study: The collaborator samples originated in the United States, Italy and Spain and spanned the acute and convalescent phases of COVID-19. The material from the prospective study consisted of cDNA or gDNA derived from T cells, B-cell-depleted T cells, or PBMCs. Where HLA class I and class II types were available, the types were taken from metadata supplied by the sample provider, not from assay-based typing. The samples were drawn from two sources: the first 160 participants of the ongoing ImmuneRACE study, and 1,000 to 1,500 subjects contributed by 6 global collaborators. A de-identified subject ID, COVID-19 status, age in years and sex were almost always included in the sample metadata. The repertoires were made available in a free public database intended to serve as a resource for research on the immune response to SARS-CoV-2. Deeply sampled blood TCRbeta repertoires from subjects exposed to, actively infected with, or recovered from COVID-19 were included in the dataset.

From the cysteine through the phenylalanine, the CDR3 covers 17 amino acids. The DNA shown is the 51-base CDR3, in frame from base 1. The germline V gene (reference sequence) sets CDR1 to MNHNY and CDR2 to SVGAGI. The junction shows trimming of 5 bases on V and 4 bases on J, and the gene matches do not reach 8 bases of it. Of note for this clone: Its antigen target is currently unknown. No per-base quality is available; no much larger clone lies one base away.

Whole blood was collected in K2EDTA tubes by collaborating institutions according to the institutions' own protocols. For TCRbeta analysis, collaborators shipped samples as frozen whole blood, isolated PBMCs, or DNA extracted from either of those sample types. TCRbeta CDR3 regions were amplified from genomic DNA by means of the immunoSEQ Assay, a bias-controlled multiplex PCR. Turning to the authors' computational methods: The number of nucleated cells in each sample was estimated from the amplification of reference gene primers within the assay. To quantify the absolute abundance of each unique TCRbeta CDR3 rearrangement, sequence reads were collapsed and filtered. For each sample, productive Simpson clonality was calculated as the square root of Simpson's diversity index over productive rearrangements. TCRdb stores this immuneACCESS table with in-frame sequences only. Part of the clones is absent; in the studies checked, under half of the shortfall reflects unresolved V genes, and no reason is known for the rest. The V and J calls and clone size were taken over from that table, and D and trimming were inferred from the DNA. For this sample the table gives roughly 120,000 clones, of which about 84% were detected only once. Under 5% of the sample comes from the top ten.

The paper's findings and limits, for the study overall: How much clinical and demographic metadata was included differed by source and by participant, and the metadata was provided uncurated.

The source material was peripheral blood. The V and J genes are TRBV6-6 and TRBJ2-3; the junction holds 14 bases that match TRBD2. The source of this sequence is a man aged 55 to 69 with acute or convalescent COVID-19. The nucleotides are TGTGCCAGCAGTCCGGGACTAGCGGGAGTCGTGTCAGATACGCAGTATTTT. It translates as CASSPGLAGVVSDTQYF.